The rows below give T cell receptor beta chains drawn from one sample of a study of blood T cell dynamics during melanoma immunotherapy. Sequencing was performed with immunoSEQ multiplex PCR; in TCRdb, only in-frame clones are kept and a portion is missing. The sample lists some 10,000 clones; 80% were seen once. Here the sequenced sample was blood, taken from a patient treated with checkpoint blockade. The receptor set was obtained from a human donor with melanoma. CDR3s include the opening cysteine and the closing phenylalanine or tryptophan. A D gene is named only where the DNA matches it firmly. Part of the rows lack a size; the others show once, few, many or a class for expanded clones.

CDR3	DNA	J	size	D	V
CAISTLAGPSYNEQFF	TGTGCCATCAGTACCTTAGCGGGTCCCTCCTACAATGAGCAGTTCTTC	TRBJ2-1	-	TRBD2	TRBV10-3
CASSVVGGTDTQYF	TGTGCCAGCAGCGTAGTGGGGGGCACAGATACGCAGTATTTT	TRBJ2-3	-	-	TRBV9
CASSHTGTGTSQPQHF	TGCGCCAGCAGTCATACCGGGACAGGGACGAGTCAGCCCCAGCATTTT	TRBJ1-5	-	TRBD1	TRBV4-1
CSVEPDRAGKNIQYF	TGCAGCGTTGAACCAGACAGGGCGGGCAAAAACATTCAGTACTTC	TRBJ2-4	-	TRBD1	TRBV29-1
CASSLDGRTGELFF	TGTGCCAGCAGCTTGGACGGGCGCACCGGGGAGCTGTTTTTT	TRBJ2-2	-	-	TRBV5-5
CASSAGTGRTEAFF	TGTGCCAGCAGCGCCGGGACAGGGAGAACTGAAGCTTTCTTT	TRBJ1-1	-	TRBD1	TRBV7-9
CASGLAATGAMPEAFF	TGTGCTAGTGGTTTGGCCGCTACAGGGGCGATGCCTGAAGCTTTCTTT	TRBJ1-1	-	TRBD1	TRBV12-5
CAWKASGNTIYF	TGTGCCTGGAAGGCCTCTGGAAACACCATATATTTT	TRBJ1-3	few	-	TRBV30
CASERGRGGVNEQFF	TGTGCCAGCGAAAGAGGCAGGGGAGGGGTAAATGAGCAGTTCTTC	TRBJ2-1	-	-	TRBV2
CASSLRANYGYTF	TGTGCCAGCAGCTTGAGGGCTAACTATGGCTACACCTTC	TRBJ1-2	few	-	TRBV5-8
CASSPREAFLPQHF	TGTGCCAGTAGTCCCCGGGAGGCTTTTCTGCCCCAGCATTTT	TRBJ1-5	few	-	TRBV19
CASMQGASNQPQHF	TGTGCCAGTATGCAAGGGGCAAGCAATCAGCCCCAGCATTTT	TRBJ1-5	few	-	TRBV19
CASSVEGQGDNEQFF	TGTGCCAGCAGCGTAGAGGGACAGGGAGACAATGAGCAGTTCTTC	TRBJ2-1	-	TRBD1	TRBV9
CASNSGRGRDTQYF	TGTGCCAGCAACAGCGGGAGAGGCCGAGATACGCAGTATTTT	TRBJ2-3	-	-	TRBV21-1
CAAGASGANVLTF	TGTGCCGCAGGGGCCTCTGGGGCCAACGTCCTGACTTTC	TRBJ2-6	-	-	TRBV7-9
CASSYSLSANYGYTF	TGTGCCAGCAGTTACAGCCTATCAGCTAACTATGGCTACACCTTC	TRBJ1-2	-	-	TRBV6-5
CASTGGSSYEQYF	TGTGCCAGCACCGGCGGGTCCTCCTACGAGCAGTACTTC	TRBJ2-7	-	-	TRBV28
CASSILGETQYF	TGTGCCAGTAGTATACTTGGAGAGACCCAGTACTTC	TRBJ2-5	-	-	TRBV19
CASSLDGSLAGGELFF	TGTGCCAGCAGCTTAGATGGCAGTCTAGCGGGAGGGGAGCTGTTTTTT	TRBJ2-2	-	TRBD2	TRBV11-2
CASSPGVPIEAFF	TGTGCCTCTTCTCCGGGCGTACCAATTGAAGCTTTCTTT	TRBJ1-1	few	-	TRBV30
CASSLAGAAGNTEAFF	TGTGCCAGCAGCTTGGCCGGGGCGGCCGGCAACACTGAAGCTTTCTTT	TRBJ1-1	-	-	TRBV5-5
CASSYRFQETQYF	TGTGCCAGCAGCTACAGGTTCCAAGAGACCCAGTACTTC	TRBJ2-5	-	-	TRBV11-2
CASRSPKSGLAGAGELFF	TGTGCCAGTAGATCCCCCAAGTCAGGCCTAGCGGGCGCCGGGGAGCTGTTTTTT	TRBJ2-2	-	TRBD2	TRBV19
CASSPGNYGYTF	TGTGCCAGCAGTCCAGGGAACTATGGCTACACCTTC	TRBJ1-2	-	-	TRBV28
CASSLARGSNTEAFF	TGTGCCAGCAGCTTAGCTCGGGGTTCGAACACTGAAGCTTTCTTT	TRBJ1-1	once	-	TRBV7-2
CALQTGNYEQYF	TGTGCCTTGCAGACAGGGAACTACGAGCAGTACTTC	TRBJ2-7	-	TRBD1	TRBV30
CASTPPGVDQPQHF	TGTGCCAGCACCCCTCCCGGGGTAGACCAGCCCCAGCATTTT	TRBJ1-5	once	-	TRBV28
CASGPGQGYEQYF	TGTGCCAGCGGCCCGGGACAGGGTTACGAGCAGTACTTC	TRBJ2-7	-	TRBD1	TRBV4-2
CASSIQGADTQYF	TGTGCCAGTAGTATTCAGGGGGCGGATACGCAGTATTTT	TRBJ2-3	-	TRBD1	TRBV19
CASSLGGGGPRSTQYF	TGTGCCAGCAGCTTGGGAGGCGGGGGGCCAAGATCGACCCAGTACTTC	TRBJ2-5	-	TRBD2	TRBV13
CASSSHPRASNQPQHF	TGTGCCAGCAGCTCCCACCCGCGGGCTAGCAATCAGCCCCAGCATTTT	TRBJ1-5	-	-	TRBV7-8
CASSLAGRYEQYF	TGTGCCAGCAGCTTAGCGGGAAGGTACGAGCAGTACTTC	TRBJ2-7	-	-	TRBV7-2
CASSLLSTDTQYF	TGTGCCAGCAGCTTGCTCAGCACAGATACGCAGTATTTT	TRBJ2-3	-	-	TRBV7-9
CSADRYNEQFF	TGCAGTGCGGACAGGTACAATGAGCAGTTCTTC	TRBJ2-1	-	TRBD1	TRBV20-1
CASSAQVGGSYGYTF	TGTGCCAGCAGCGCCCAGGTGGGGGGGAGCTATGGCTACACCTTC	TRBJ1-2	-	-	TRBV9
CASSRTGETKNIQYF	TGTGCCAGTAGTCGGACAGGGGAGACCAAAAACATTCAGTACTTC	TRBJ2-4	-	TRBD1	TRBV19
CASSLTGVAYNEQFF	TGTGCCAGCAGCTTGACAGGGGTCGCCTACAATGAGCAGTTCTTC	TRBJ2-1	-	TRBD1	TRBV7-9
CASSFLGLAGTSEQFF	TGTGCCAGCAGCTTCCTAGGACTAGCGGGAACAAGTGAGCAGTTCTTC	TRBJ2-1	once	TRBD2	TRBV7-2
CASSIDRVKGEKLFF	TGTGCCAGCAGTATTGACAGGGTCAAAGGGGAAAAACTGTTTTTT	TRBJ1-4	-	TRBD1	TRBV6-1
CASSHPGSGEKLFF	TGTGCCAGCAGCCATCCAGGGTCGGGTGAAAAACTGTTTTTT	TRBJ1-4	-	-	TRBV14
CASSQDPGQGFYEQYF	TGCGCCAGCAGCCAAGATCCCGGACAGGGGTTTTACGAGCAGTACTTC	TRBJ2-7	-	TRBD1	TRBV4-1
CASLLRYGSGELFF	TGTGCCAGTCTCTTGAGATATGGGTCCGGGGAGCTGTTTTTT	TRBJ2-2	-	-	TRBV6-1
CASRSGREPNTEAFF	TGTGCCAGCAGGTCGGGGCGGGAACCGAACACTGAAGCTTTCTTT	TRBJ1-1	-	-	TRBV6-5
CASSLLAAPNTDTQYF	TGTGCCAGCAGCTTGCTGGCGGCCCCAAACACAGATACGCAGTATTTT	TRBJ2-3	-	-	TRBV5-6
CASSLAGNQPQHF	TGTGCCAGCAGCTTGGCGGGAAATCAGCCCCAGCATTTT	TRBJ1-5	-	-	TRBV5-6
CASTPGTDYGYTF	TGTGCCAGCACCCCCGGGACAGACTATGGCTACACCTTC	TRBJ1-2	few	TRBD1	TRBV25-1
CASSLDKGGNTEAFF	TGTGCCAGCAGCTTGGACAAGGGCGGGAACACTGAAGCTTTCTTT	TRBJ1-1	-	-	TRBV4-2
CASSLGLSNTEAFF	TGTGCCAGCAGCTTGGGCCTCTCTAACACTGAAGCTTTCTTT	TRBJ1-1	few	-	TRBV7-6
CASSQDTGASSPLHF	TGCGCCAGCAGCCAAGATACGGGGGCGAGCTCACCCCTCCACTTT	TRBJ1-6	-	-	TRBV4-1
CASTPVEAGETQYF	TGTGCCAGCACACCCGTAGAGGCCGGGGAGACCCAGTACTTC	TRBJ2-5	-	-	TRBV2
CASSLDRDGYTF	TGTGCCAGCTCATTGGACAGGGATGGCTACACCTTC	TRBJ1-2	-	TRBD1	TRBV18
CASSQDGQGSLRGCTF	TGCGCCAGCAGCCAAGATGGACAGGGGAGCCTACGTGGCTGCACCTTC	TRBJ1-2	once	TRBD1	TRBV4-1
CAISLAGGTDTQYF	TGTGCCATCAGCTTAGCGGGGGGCACAGATACGCAGTATTTT	TRBJ2-3	-	TRBD2	TRBV6-5
CAISESTGRKDEAFF	TGTGCCATCAGTGAGTCGACCGGGCGGAAAGATGAAGCTTTCTTT	TRBJ1-1	once	-	TRBV10-3
CASRLRQTRAKNIQYF	TGTGCAAGTCGCTTACGACAGACTCGAGCCAAAAACATTCAGTACTTC	TRBJ2-4	-	-	TRBV12-2
CASSQDRASGSIYGYTF	TGTGCCAGCAGCCAAGATCGAGCCTCGGGATCTATCTATGGCTACACCTTC	TRBJ1-2	-	-	TRBV14
CASSSPGGIGNEQFF	TGTGCCAGCAGTTCCCCGGGGGGGATTGGGAATGAGCAGTTCTTC	TRBJ2-1	-	TRBD2	TRBV7-8
CASSEWVGGGRNTIYF	TGTGCCAGCAGTGAATGGGTCGGCGGAGGGCGGAACACCATATATTTT	TRBJ1-3	-	-	TRBV6-1
CATSRGAGELFF	TGTGCCACCAGCAGAGGGGCCGGGGAGCTGTTTTTT	TRBJ2-2	-	-	TRBV15
CASSPEAVISYNEQFF	TGCGCCAGCAGCCCGGAGGCAGTAATCTCCTACAATGAGCAGTTCTTC	TRBJ2-1	-	-	TRBV5-1